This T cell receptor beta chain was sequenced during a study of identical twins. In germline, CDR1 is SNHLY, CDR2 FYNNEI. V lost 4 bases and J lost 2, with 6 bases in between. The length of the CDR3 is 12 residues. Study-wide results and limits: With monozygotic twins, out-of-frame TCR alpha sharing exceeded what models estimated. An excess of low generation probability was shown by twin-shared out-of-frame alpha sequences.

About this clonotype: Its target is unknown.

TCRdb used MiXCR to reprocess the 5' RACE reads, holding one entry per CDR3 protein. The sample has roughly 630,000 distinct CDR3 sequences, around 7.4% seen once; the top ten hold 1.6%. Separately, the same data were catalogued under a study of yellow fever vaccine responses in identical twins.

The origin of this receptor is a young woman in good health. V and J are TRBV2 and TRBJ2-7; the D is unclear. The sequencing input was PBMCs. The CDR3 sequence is CASSGFAYEQYV. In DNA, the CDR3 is TGTGCCAGCAGTGGGTTCGCCTACGAGCAGTACGTC.